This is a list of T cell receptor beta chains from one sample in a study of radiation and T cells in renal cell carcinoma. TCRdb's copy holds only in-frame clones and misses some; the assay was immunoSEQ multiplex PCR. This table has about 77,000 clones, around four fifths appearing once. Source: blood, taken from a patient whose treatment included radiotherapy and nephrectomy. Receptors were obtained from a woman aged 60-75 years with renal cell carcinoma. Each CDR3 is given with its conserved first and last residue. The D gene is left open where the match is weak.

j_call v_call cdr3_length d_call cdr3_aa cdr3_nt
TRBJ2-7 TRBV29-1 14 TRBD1 CSVEDRGTSYEQYF TGCAGCGTGGAGGACAGGGGGACGTCCTACGAGCAGTACTTC
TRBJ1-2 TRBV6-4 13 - CASSASRGEGYTF TGTGCCAGCAGTGCCTCGAGGGGGGAAGGCTACACCTTC
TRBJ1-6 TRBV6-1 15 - CASSGLHGSPSPLHF TGTGCCAGCAGTGGCTTACATGGGTCGCCTTCACCCCTCCACTTT
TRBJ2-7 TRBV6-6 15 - CASSPGWPLTYEQYF TGTGCCAGCAGTCCTGGGTGGCCCCTCACCTACGAGCAGTACTTC
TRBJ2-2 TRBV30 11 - CAWSPGWELFF TGTGCCTGGAGTCCCGGGTGGGAGCTGTTTTTT
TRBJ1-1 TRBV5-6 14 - CASSWQGKNTEAFF TGTGCCAGCAGCTGGCAGGGGAAGAACACTGAAGCTTTCTTT
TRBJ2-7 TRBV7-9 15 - CASSLGSGEQYEQYF TGTGCCAGCAGCTTAGGATCAGGGGAGCAATACGAGCAGTACTTC
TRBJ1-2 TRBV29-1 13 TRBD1 CSVDTGTGAGYTF TGCAGCGTCGACACTGGGACAGGAGCTGGCTACACCTTC
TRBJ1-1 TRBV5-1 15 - CASSRVGEGNTEAFF TGCGCCAGCAGCCGCGTTGGGGAGGGGAACACTGAAGCTTTCTTT
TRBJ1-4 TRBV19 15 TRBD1 CASFDRGSPNEKLFF TGTGCCAGTTTCGACAGGGGATCACCCAATGAAAAACTGTTTTTT
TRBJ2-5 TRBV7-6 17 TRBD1 CASSLGVGTVNQETQYF TGTGCCAGCAGCTTAGGGGTCGGGACAGTGAACCAAGAGACCCAGTACTTC
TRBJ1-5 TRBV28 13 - CASMGHPNQPQHF TGTGCCAGCATGGGACATCCGAATCAGCCCCAGCATTTT
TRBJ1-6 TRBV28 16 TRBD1 CASSLSRGLNNSPLHF TGTGCCAGCAGTTTATCCAGGGGGCTGAATAATTCACCCCTCCACTTT
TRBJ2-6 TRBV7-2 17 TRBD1 CASSLRTGMSGANVLTF TGTGCCAGCAGCTTAAGGACAGGAATGTCGGGGGCCAACGTCCTGACTTTC
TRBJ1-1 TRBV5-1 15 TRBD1 CASSGGQGRHTEAFF TGCGCCAGCAGCGGGGGACAGGGGCGGCACACTGAAGCTTTCTTT
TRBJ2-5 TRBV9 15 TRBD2 CASSPTGLAAETQYF TGTGCCAGCAGCCCCACCGGACTAGCTGCGGAGACCCAGTACTTC
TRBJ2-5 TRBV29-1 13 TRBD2 CSVGLAGVETQYF TGCAGCGTGGGACTAGCGGGGGTCGAGACCCAGTACTTC